Sequencing of this TCR beta chain was carried out in a study of identical twins. The cDNA had a unique molecular identifier and a template-switch universal primer site. TCRdb reprocessed the 5' RACE reads with MiXCR, giving one entry per CDR3 protein. The sample has some 1,700,000 distinct CDR3 sequences; about 31% are singletons. V shed 7 bases and J 2 bases; nucleotides not matched to a gene: 11. The CDR3 is made up of 15 amino acids. CDR1 and CDR2 from the germline V gene are SGHRS and YFSETQ. This clonotype was counted only a few times. Antigen specificity is unknown. Study observations and caveats: Rather than following the same donors, the conclusions depended on cross-sectional statistical analysis.

Sequenced material: cord blood. V gene TRBV5-1 combines with J gene TRBJ1-2; 7 bases agree with TRBD1. The sequence was obtained from a newborn girl in good health. The DNA of the CDR3 is TGCGCCAGCGCAACTGACAGGGTTCTGAACTATGGCTACACCTTC. Its protein is CASATDRVLNYGYTF.